These 25 T cell receptor beta chains came from one sample sequenced in a study of Ad26.COV2.S vaccination and SARS-CoV-2 variants. The treatment was: 15 to 20 received Ad26.COV2.S at low or high dose, single or two shots; several received placebo; per-sample allocation not given. Sampling took place 63 days after the first vaccine or placebo injection. Sequencing was performed with immunoSEQ multiplex PCR; in TCRdb, only in-frame clones are kept and a portion is missing. Of roughly 500,000 clones detected, 85% to 90% appear once; the ten largest clones hold just over 2.5%. Sample: peripheral blood, taken in a trial of Ad26.COV2.S vaccine versus placebo. The receptors stem from a person between 18 and 59 years old who received the Ad26.COV2.S COVID-19 vaccine or a placebo.

As concerns this clone: One end of the junction does not line up with germline, which may come from a read error. The rearrangement links TRBV7-7 to TRBJ2-2; 9 bases align to TRBD2. This CDR3 region has 15 residues. Germline CDR1 is SSHAT and CDR2 is FNYEAQ (reference sequence). The CDR3 protein is CASSLAGGAAGELFF. The DNA for the CDR3 is TGTGCTAGCAGCTTGGCGGGAGGGGCTGCCGGGGAGCTGTTTTTT.

This rearrangement joins TRBV28 to TRBJ2-5; D perhaps matches TRBD2 (6 bases). The germline V gene encodes CDR1 MDHEN and CDR2 SYDVKM. The CDR3 runs 19 residues. With 3 bases removed from V and 5 bases from J, the gap between germline ends came to 28 bases. In DNA, the CDR3 is TGTGCCAGCAGTTTTAGACTGGGGGATGGCGGGGCCCTGCGGGAGACCCAGTACTTC. This gives the protein CASSFRLGDGGALRETQYF.

The rearrangement joins TRBV25-1 to TRBJ2-7; TRBD1 might be the D (5 bases). Per the germline V gene, CDR1 is MGHDK and CDR2 is SYGVNS. Trimming took 4 bases from V and 4 from J, leaving 5 bases between them. The length of the CDR3 is 11 residues. CDR3 nucleotides: TGTGCCAGCAGTGCAGGGTACGAGCAGTACTTC. It specifies CASSAGYEQYF.

The chain carries TRBV4-1 and TRBJ1-1; TRBD1 is a possible D gene (5 bases). Trimming shortened V by 0 bases and J by 0 bases, and 14 bases separated the two germline ends. Germline CDR1 reads MGHRA; CDR2 reads YSYEKL. The CDR3 is 17 residues long. The CDR3 coding sequence is TGCGCCAGCAGCCAAGAAGTGGGGCGGGGGATGAACACTGAAGCTTTCTTT. This gives the protein CASSQEVGRGMNTEAFF.

The V call is TRBV27, the J call TRBJ1-2; D ambiguous. V lost 2 bases to trimming and J lost 7 bases, with 11 bases between them. The CDR3 runs to 13 residues. The V gene's germline CDR1 is MNHEY and CDR2 SMNVEV (reference sequence). For the CDR3, the DNA is TGTGCCAGCAGTTTAGAGGGCTTCTCTGGCTACACCTTC. This sequence encodes CASSLEGFSGYTF.

The chain links TRBV4-3 to TRBJ2-3; D possibly corresponds to TRBD2 (5 bases). V shed 0 bases and J shed 6 bases, with 16 bases lying between them. This CDR3 contains 16 residues. Germline V lookup: CDR1 LGHNA, CDR2 YSLEER. The CDR3 DNA follows: TGCGCCAGCAGCCAAGATATCACTAGTGGGGTGGATACGCAGTATTTT. Encoded protein: CASSQDITSGVDTQYF.

This clone has just a few counts. The sample contains more than one DNA sequence encoding this CDR3. The rearrangement joins TRBV7-9 to TRBJ1-1; no reliable D call. With 8 bases removed from V and 5 bases from J, the gap between germline ends came to 9 bases. The CDR3 has 11 amino acids. Germline values: CDR1 SEHNR, CDR2 FQNEAQ (reference sequence). Written as DNA, the CDR3 is TGTGCCAGCTCTTTGGGGACTGAAGCTTTCTTT. This translates into CASSLGTEAFF.

This clone was detected ten times or more. The gene calls are TRBV4-1 and TRBJ2-2; the D gene could be TRBD1 or TRBD2 (5 bases each). This CDR3 is 17 amino acids long. Germline V gene sequence: CDR1 MGHRA, CDR2 YSYEKL. Between the trimmed V and J ends, which lost 4 bases and 4 bases, there was a span of 19 bases. This CDR3 reads CASSRPGLGIGTGELFF. The CDR3 nucleotides are TGCGCCAGCAGCCGCCCGGGGCTAGGGATCGGCACCGGGGAGCTGTTTTTT.

CDR3 coding DNA: TGTGCCAGCAGGTATATGGGGGGGCAGGGGATTGATCAGCCCCAGCATTTT. Translated: CASRYMGGQGIDQPQHF. V is TRBV28 and J is TRBJ1-5; D is perhaps TRBD1 (6 bases). In germline, CDR1 is MDHEN, CDR2 SYDVKM. This CDR3 contains 17 residues. Trimming removed 6 bases at V and 5 bases at J, with 23 bases between.

V and J are TRBV30 and TRBJ2-5, with a possible D match to TRBD2 (6 bases). The V end was cut by 3 bases, the J end by 2 bases, with 13 bases between. The CDR3 length is 14 residues. Germline-derived CDR1 and CDR2 are GTSNPN and SVGIG (reference sequence). The CDR3: CAWRGGGNQETQYF. DNA for the CDR3: TGTGCCTGGAGGGGTGGGGGGAATCAAGAGACCCAGTACTTC.

The rearrangement links TRBV6-2 or TRBV6-3 to TRBJ1-5, with 10 bases fitting TRBD1. Trimming at V came to 2 bases and at J to 12 bases, leaving 16 bases not matched to a gene. There are 17 residues in the CDR3. In germline, CDR1 is MNHEY, CDR2 SVGEGT. CDR3 protein: CASSYGSGQGQRGRQHF. The DNA of the CDR3 is TGTGCCAGCAGTTACGGGTCGGGACAGGGGCAGAGAGGGCGCCAGCATTTT.

This clone turned up a few times. The gene calls are TRBV19 and TRBJ1-5, with 8 bases fitting TRBD1. V was pared by 1 base and J by 7 bases, with 0 bases of the junction left unmatched. Looked up from germline, CDR1 is LNHDA and CDR2 is SQIVND (reference sequence). This CDR3 is built from 13 residues. CDR3 sequence (DNA): TGTGCCAGTAGTATAGCAGGGGGCCAGCCCCAGCATTTT. This codes for CASSIAGGQPQHF.

The chain employs TRBV3-1 (or the pseudogene TRBV3-2) and TRBJ1-2; no clear D gene. V was clipped by 0 bases and J by 8 bases, with 10 bases between them. Germline CDR1 LGHDT, CDR2 YNNKEL (reference sequence). This CDR3 is built from 13 residues. The CDR3 DNA reads as TGTGCCAGCAGCCAAGATCCGGCAGCGGGCTACACCTTC. It encodes CASSQDPAAGYTF.

The chain uses TRBV6-5 and TRBJ2-1; D is possibly TRBD2 (6 bases). The V gene lost 6 bases and the J gene lost 12 bases, with 21 bases spanning the gap. The CDR3 sequence is 14 residues long. Germline CDR1 MNHEY, CDR2 SVGAGI. The CDR3 is CASSLSGRRRGQFF. CDR3 coding DNA: TGTGCCAGCAGCCTTAGCGGCCGCCGACGGGGGCAGTTCTTC.

The chain recombines TRBV2 with TRBJ1-6; no reliable D call. Germline V gene data show CDR1 as SNHLY and CDR2 as FYNNEI. This CDR3 has 14 residues. Trimming left V 4 bases short and J 8 bases short, with 12 bases between. The CDR3 DNA follows: TGTGCCAGCAGTGGGGGTAGTGGCGATTCACCCCTCCACTTT. It translates to CASSGGSGDSPLHF.

The rearrangement links TRBV29-1 to TRBJ1-1, with unresolved D. Trimming left V 6 bases short and J 0 bases short, with 11 bases between. This CDR3 comprises 13 residues. Germline loops: CDR1 SQVTM, CDR2 ANQGSEA. CDR3 coding DNA: TGCAGCGTGCGACAAGGCGTGAACACTGAAGCTTTCTTT. Its protein product is CSVRQGVNTEAFF.

The chain uses TRBV5-5 and TRBJ1-1; D is uncertain. The V and J ends lost 0 bases and 4 bases respectively, with 7 bases between them. The CDR3 extends over 13 amino acids. Germline values: CDR1 SGHKS, CDR2 YYEKEE (reference sequence). The CDR3 loop is CASSLAVGTEAFF. The DNA for the CDR3 is TGTGCCAGCAGCTTGGCCGTAGGCACTGAAGCTTTCTTT.

The rearrangement links TRBV9 to TRBJ1-2; D ambiguous. The CDR3 sequence is 15 residues long. CDR1 SGDLS and CDR2 YYNGEE come from the germline V gene. V lost 4 bases and J 8 bases, leaving 21 bases between the germline ends. The chain's CDR3 is CASSPSPGRAKGYTF. The CDR3 DNA follows: TGTGCCAGCAGCCCCTCCCCTGGGAGGGCTAAGGGCTACACCTTC.

The rearrangement links TRBV15 to TRBJ1-6, with 7 bases identical to TRBD1. The CDR3 extends over 15 amino acids. V trimming: 2 bases; J trimming: 10 bases; junction bases outside the gene matches: 8. Per the germline V gene, CDR1 is LNHNV and CDR2 is YYDKDF (reference sequence). CDR3 protein: CATSRLQRGLSPLHF. In nucleotides, the CDR3 is TGTGCCACCAGCAGACTGCAAAGGGGGCTCTCACCCCTCCACTTT.

This clone was detected only once. The chain has TRBV2 and TRBJ2-5, with 7 bases identical to TRBD2. Germline lookup yields CDR1 SNHLY and CDR2 FYNNEI. The CDR3 contains 15 residues. V trimming: 6 bases; J trimming: 4 bases; junction bases outside the gene matches: 11. CDR3 coding DNA: TGTGCCAGCAGCCCTCGGCCGGGGGGAGGAGAGACCCAGTACTTC. It codes for CASSPRPGGGETQYF.

This clone was detected a few times. The chain couples TRBV24-1 to TRBJ1-2; perhaps TRBD1 as D (5 bases). V was clipped by 6 bases and J by 4 bases, with 20 bases between them. The CDR3 sequence is 16 residues long. The germline V gene encodes CDR1 KGHDR and CDR2 SFDVKD. The CDR3 protein is CATSKIKRDGSYGYTF. Written as DNA, the CDR3 is TGTGCCACCAGTAAAATTAAACGGGACGGATCCTATGGCTACACCTTC.

The chain uses TRBV9 and TRBJ2-3; 12 bases agree with TRBD1. The germline gives CDR1 SGDLS, CDR2 YYNGEE. Trimming at V came to 3 bases and at J to 5 bases, leaving 10 bases not matched to a gene. The CDR3 runs to 17 residues. The chain's CDR3 is CASSGAGQGARRDTQYF. The CDR3 coding sequence is TGTGCCAGCAGCGGAGCGGGACAGGGGGCTAGAAGAGATACGCAGTATTTT.

The J gene is TRBJ1-5, the V gene TRBV6-1; D not certain. The CDR3 is 13 residues long. Germline V gene data show CDR1 as MNHNS and CDR2 as SASEGT. V dropped 2 bases and J dropped 3 bases, with 5 bases sitting between them. In DNA, the CDR3 is TGTGCCAGCAGTGAACAATTCAATCAGCCCCAGCATTTT. It encodes CASSEQFNQPQHF.

This chain uses TRBV10-3 with TRBJ1-1; D unresolved. The CDR3 covers 13 residues. The germline V gene encodes CDR1 ENHRY and CDR2 SYGVKD. V gave up 4 bases and J gave up 1 base, with 7 bases separating them. CDR3 coding DNA: TGTGCCATCAGTGTTCAGGCGAACACTGAAGCTTTCTTT. The encoded protein is CAISVQANTEAFF.

The chain couples TRBV6-5 to TRBJ1-3; D is uncertain. V gave up 4 bases and J gave up 2 bases, with 3 bases separating them. The CDR3 extends over 12 amino acids. CDR1 is MNHEY, CDR2 SVGAGI, per germline. The CDR3 nucleotides read TGTGCCAGCAGTTTGCCTGGAAACACCATATATTTT. Its translation is CASSLPGNTIYF.